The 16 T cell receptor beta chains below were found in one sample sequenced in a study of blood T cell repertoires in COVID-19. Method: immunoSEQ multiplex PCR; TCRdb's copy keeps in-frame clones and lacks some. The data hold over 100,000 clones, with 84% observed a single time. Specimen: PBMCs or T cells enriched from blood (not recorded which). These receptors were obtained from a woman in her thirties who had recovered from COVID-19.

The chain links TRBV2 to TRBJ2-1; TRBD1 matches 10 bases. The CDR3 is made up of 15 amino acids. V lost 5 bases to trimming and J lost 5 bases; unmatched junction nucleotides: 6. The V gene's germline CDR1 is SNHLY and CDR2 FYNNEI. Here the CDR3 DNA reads TGTGCCAGCAGTTTCGACAGGGGGCGAGACAATGAGCAGTTCTTC. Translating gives CASSFDRGRDNEQFF.

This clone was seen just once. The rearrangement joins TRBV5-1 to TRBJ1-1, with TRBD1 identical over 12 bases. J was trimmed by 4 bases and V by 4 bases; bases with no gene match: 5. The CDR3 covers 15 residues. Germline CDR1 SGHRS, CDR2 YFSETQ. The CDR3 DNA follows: TGCGCCAGCAGCCGGGGACAGGGGGCGAGCACTGAAGCTTTCTTT. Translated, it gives CASSRGQGASTEAFF.

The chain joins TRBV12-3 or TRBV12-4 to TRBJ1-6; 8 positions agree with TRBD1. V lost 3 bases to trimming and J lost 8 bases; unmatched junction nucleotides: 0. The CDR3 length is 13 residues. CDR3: CASSLTGDSPLHF. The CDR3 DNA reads TGTGCCAGCAGTTTGACAGGGGATTCACCCCTCCACTTT.

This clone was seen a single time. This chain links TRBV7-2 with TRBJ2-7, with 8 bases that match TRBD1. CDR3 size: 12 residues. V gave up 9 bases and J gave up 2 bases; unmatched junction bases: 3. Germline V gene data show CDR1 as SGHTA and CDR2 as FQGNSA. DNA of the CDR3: TGTGCCAGGGGGACAGGTGCCTACGAGCAGTACTTC. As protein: CARGTGAYEQYF.

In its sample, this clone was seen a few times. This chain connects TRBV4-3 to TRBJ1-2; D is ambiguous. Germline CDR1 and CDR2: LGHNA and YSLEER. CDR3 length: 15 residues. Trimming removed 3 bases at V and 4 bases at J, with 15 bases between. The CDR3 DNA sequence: TGCGCCAGCAGCCAGCATGCGCGCGGGGTCTATGGCTACACCTTC. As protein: CASSQHARGVYGYTF.

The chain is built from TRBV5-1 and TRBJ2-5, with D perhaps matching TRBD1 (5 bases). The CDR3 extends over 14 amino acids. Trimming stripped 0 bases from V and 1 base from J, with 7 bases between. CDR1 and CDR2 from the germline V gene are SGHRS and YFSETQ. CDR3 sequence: CASSLGGTQETQYF. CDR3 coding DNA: TGCGCCAGCAGCTTGGGGGGCACCCAAGAGACCCAGTACTTC.

The CDR3 loop is CATSQARRSGNQPQHF. For the CDR3, the DNA is TGTGCCACCAGCCAAGCGAGAAGGTCGGGCAATCAGCCCCAGCATTTT. The J gene is TRBJ1-5, the V gene TRBV15, with D hard to call. The CDR3 is 16 amino acids. Per the germline V gene, CDR1 is LNHNV and CDR2 is YYDKDF (reference sequence). V lost 5 bases and J 2 bases, leaving 16 bases between the germline ends.

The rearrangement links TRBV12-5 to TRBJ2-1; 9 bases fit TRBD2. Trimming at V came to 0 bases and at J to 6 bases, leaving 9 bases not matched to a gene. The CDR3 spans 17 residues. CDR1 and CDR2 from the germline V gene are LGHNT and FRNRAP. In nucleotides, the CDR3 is TGTGCTAGTGGTTTGGTACTCGGGCGGGAGGGCCTCAATGAGCAGTTCTTC. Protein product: CASGLVLGREGLNEQFF.

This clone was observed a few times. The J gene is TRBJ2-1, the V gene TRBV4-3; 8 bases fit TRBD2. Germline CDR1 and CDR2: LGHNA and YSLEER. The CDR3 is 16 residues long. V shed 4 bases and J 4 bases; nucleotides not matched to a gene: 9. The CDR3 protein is CASSPNSGDAYNEQFF. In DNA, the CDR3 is TGCGCCAGCAGCCCTAATAGCGGGGATGCGTACAATGAGCAGTTCTTC.

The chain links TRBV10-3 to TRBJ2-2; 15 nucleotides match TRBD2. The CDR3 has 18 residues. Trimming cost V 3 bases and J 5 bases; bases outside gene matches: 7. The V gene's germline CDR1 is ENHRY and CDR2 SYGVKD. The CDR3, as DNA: TGTGCCATCAGTGATGGGACTAGCGGGAGGATTGGGACCGGGGAGCTGTTTTTT. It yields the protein CAISDGTSGRIGTGELFF.

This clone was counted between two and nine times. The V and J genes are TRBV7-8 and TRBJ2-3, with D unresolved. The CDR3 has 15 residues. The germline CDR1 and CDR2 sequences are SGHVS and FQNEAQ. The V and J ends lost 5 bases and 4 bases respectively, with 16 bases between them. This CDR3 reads CASSQIGLGADTQYF. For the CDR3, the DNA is TGTGCCAGCAGCCAGATCGGGTTGGGTGCAGATACGCAGTATTTT.

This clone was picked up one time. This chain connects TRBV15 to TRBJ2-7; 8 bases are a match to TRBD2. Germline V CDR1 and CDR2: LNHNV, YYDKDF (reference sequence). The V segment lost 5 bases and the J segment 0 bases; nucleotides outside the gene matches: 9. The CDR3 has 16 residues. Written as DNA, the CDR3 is TGTGCCACCAGCGGAAGTTGGCGGGAGGACTCCTACGAGCAGTACTTC. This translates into CATSGSWREDSYEQYF.

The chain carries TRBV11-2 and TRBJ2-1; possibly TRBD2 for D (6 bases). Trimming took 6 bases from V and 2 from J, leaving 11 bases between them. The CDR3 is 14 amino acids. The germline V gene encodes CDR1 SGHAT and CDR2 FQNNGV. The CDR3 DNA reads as TGTGCCAGCAGGGAGGGGAGCCCCTACAATGAGCAGTTCTTC. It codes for CASREGSPYNEQFF.

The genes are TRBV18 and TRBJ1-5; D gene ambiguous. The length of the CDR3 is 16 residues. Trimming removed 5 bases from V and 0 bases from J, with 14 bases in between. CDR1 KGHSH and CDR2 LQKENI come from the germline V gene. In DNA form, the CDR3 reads TGTGCCAGCTCAATACGACGGACTCTTAGCAATCAGCCCCAGCATTTT. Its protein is CASSIRRTLSNQPQHF.

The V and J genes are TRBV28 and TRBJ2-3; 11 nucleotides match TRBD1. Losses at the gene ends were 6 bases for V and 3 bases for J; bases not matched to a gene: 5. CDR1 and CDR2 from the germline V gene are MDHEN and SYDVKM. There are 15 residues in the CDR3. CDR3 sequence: CASSAGQGATDTQYF. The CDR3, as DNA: TGTGCCAGCAGCGCCGGACAGGGGGCGACAGATACGCAGTATTTT.

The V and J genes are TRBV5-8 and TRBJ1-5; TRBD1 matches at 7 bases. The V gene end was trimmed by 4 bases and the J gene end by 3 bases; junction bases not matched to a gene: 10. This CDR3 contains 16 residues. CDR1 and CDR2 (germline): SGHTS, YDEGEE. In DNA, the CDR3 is TGTGCCAGCAGCGGGGACAGTGGGGCTCTCAATCAGCCCCAGCATTTT. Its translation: CASSGDSGALNQPQHF.